This TCR beta chain was identified in a study of blood T cell repertoires in COVID-19. Authors' data handling: Reference gene primer amplification yielded estimated nucleated cell counts. The assay was immunoSEQ multiplex PCR, and TCRdb's table has in-frame clones only and misses some. The DNA was the basis for D and trimming; V, J and clone size are from that table. The sample consists of about 280,000 clones, approximately 84% of them appearing once. Germline V gives CDR1 MNHEY, CDR2 SVGEGT. There are 15 residues in the CDR3. The V segment lost 4 bases and the J segment 7 bases; nucleotides outside the gene matches: 12.

Sequencing was performed on peripheral blood. The rearrangement uses TRBV6-2 or TRBV6-3 and TRBJ2-5, with 7 bases that match TRBD1. This clonotype was obtained from a woman aged 30 to 39 who had recovered from COVID-19. CDR3 coding DNA: TGTGCCAGCAGTTCCCGAGACAGGGCCTTCGGGACCCAGTACTTC. Amino acids: CASSSRDRAFGTQYF.